This T cell receptor beta chain was recorded in a study of shared clonotypes between healthy human individuals. The healthy adult donors were HIV-negative and reported no recent acute infections or vaccinations. Researchers partitioned CD4+ cells into CD45RA+ naive and CD45RA-negative memory subsets. From germline, CDR1 is KGHSH and CDR2 LQKENI. The CDR3 has 15 residues. Deletions cut 3 bases from V and 4 bases from J, with 15 bases between. Genomic DNA per cell subset filled all wells of several immunoSEQ plates. Clones were sequenced by immunoSEQ multiplex PCR, and TCRdb holds only the in-frame ones, with some missing. The sample yields over 2 million clones, under 95% seen once.

The receptor comes from a man aged 18-30 years in good health. Some clones in this sample may be carry-over from other donors' samples. Input material: naive CD4+ T cells from PBMCs. Specified subset: CD45RA+ positively selected. The genes are TRBV18 and TRBJ1-2; a weak D match, TRBD1 (6 bases). CDR3 sequence (DNA): TGTGCCAGCTCACCGAACAGGGAGAGCGGCTATGGCTACACCTTC. Translated, it gives CASSPNRESGYGYTF.